Presented here are 12 T cell receptor beta chains from one specimen sequenced in a study of regulatory T cells in long-lasting Graves disease. Building of the TCR beta libraries involved iRepertoire HTBI primers and Arm-PCR of CDR3 regions. MiXCR, run by TCRdb on the multiplex PCR reads, gives a single entry per CDR3 protein. In the table there are some 220,000 distinct CDR3 sequences, around 19% of which are singletons. The time point was: newly diagnosed GD, antithyroid drugs for less than 3 months. Generation of the TCR library employed RNA extracted from PBMCs. This same sample was also part of a study on T cells in Graves' hyperthyroidism and ophthalmopathy.

The specimen was peripheral blood mononuclear cells (PBMCs), collected at new diagnosis, from a patient treated with antithyroid drugs. The receptors shown here come from a woman aged 30 to 39 with Graves disease.

This clonotype was counted at least ten times. One end of the junction is discordant with germline, which a read error may explain. This rearrangement joins TRBV2 to TRBJ1-5; D unclear. Germline CDR1 and CDR2: SNHLY and FYNNEI. This CDR3 contains 15 residues. This CDR3 reads CASSQGTASNQPQHF. The CDR3 DNA reads TGCGCCAGCAGCCAAGGTACAGCGAGCAATCAGCCCCAGCATTTT.

About this clonotype itself: This clone may be a read error of a much larger clone one base away. This chain links TRBV6-2 or TRBV6-3 with TRBJ2-3; no clear D. Trimming removed 2 bases from V and 2 bases from J, with 8 bases in between. The CDR3 covers 14 residues. From germline, CDR1 is MNHEY and CDR2 SVGEGT. In DNA, the CDR3 is TGTGCCAGCAGTTACCCAGCAGCCACAGATACGCAGTATTTT. The encoded protein is CASSYPAATDTQYF.

This clonotype was seen ten or more times. This sequence joins TRBV12-3 or TRBV12-4 and TRBJ1-6; D gene unclear. The CDR3 has 13 amino acids. Trimming took 2 bases from V and 7 from J, leaving 6 bases between them. CDR3 loop: CASSLMWNSPLHF. In nucleotides, the CDR3 is TGTGCCAGCAGTTTAATGTGGAATTCACCCCTCCACTTT.

About this clonotype itself: A much larger clone lies a single base off, so this may be a read error. The chain links TRBV2 to TRBJ2-2; 10 bases agree with TRBD1. CDR1 SNHLY and CDR2 FYNNEI come from the germline V gene. The V gene end was trimmed by 8 bases and the J gene end by 6 bases; junction bases not matched to a gene: 6. CDR3 length: 14 amino acids. The CDR3 DNA sequence: TGTGCCAGCCGGGGGACAGGGGAAGCCGGGGAGCTGTTTTTT. It yields the protein CASRGTGEAGELFF.

Ten or more counts support this clonotype. This rearrangement joins TRBV28 to TRBJ1-3; D is undetermined. The V end was cut by 3 bases, the J end by 4 bases, with 10 bases between. Germline loops: CDR1 MDHEN, CDR2 SYDVKM. This CDR3 is 14 amino acids long. The CDR3 sequence is CASSFSGLGNTIYF. For the CDR3, the DNA is TGTGCCAGCAGTTTTTCAGGACTCGGAAACACCATATATTTT.

This clonotype was counted at least ten times. The chain carries TRBV5-6 and TRBJ2-3, with a tentative D call TRBD2 (6 bases). The CDR3 consists of 17 residues. The V gene lost 2 bases and the J gene lost 0 bases, with 16 bases spanning the gap. Germline values: CDR1 SGHDT, CDR2 YYEEEE. CDR3 nucleotides: TGTGCCAGCAGCTTTTTTCGGGCGGGGACTAGCACAGATACGCAGTATTTT. It translates to CASSFFRAGTSTDTQYF.

At least ten counts were recorded for this clonotype. The DNA for the CDR3 is TGTGCCAGCAGACCGGCGGGCATGAACACTGAAGCTTTCTTT. It is translated as CASRPAGMNTEAFF. The rearrangement links TRBV5-5 to TRBJ1-1, with unresolved D. Trimming cost V 5 bases and J 0 bases, with 11 bases left between them. Germline CDR1 is SGHKS and CDR2 is YYEKEE (reference sequence). The CDR3 contains 14 residues. Supplemented by reference TRBV5-5 and TRBJ1-1, the full variable domain reads DAGVTQSPTHLIKTRGQQVTLRCSPISGHKSVSWYQQVLGQGPQFIFQYYEKEERGRGNFPDRFSARQFPNYSSELNVNALLLGDSALYLCASRPAGMNTEAFFGQGTRLTVV.

In its sample, this clonotype was seen many times. The chain has TRBV6-2 or TRBV6-3 and TRBJ1-3; D remains ambiguous. This CDR3 region has 11 residues. The germline V gene encodes CDR1 MNHEY and CDR2 SVGEGT. Trimming took 6 bases from V and 4 from J, leaving 4 bases between them. The CDR3 reads CASSVGNTIYF. In DNA form, the CDR3 reads TGTGCCAGCAGCGTCGGAAACACCATATATTTT.

The CDR3: CAWTLSKGWEQYF. The CDR3 DNA sequence: TGTGCCTGGACCCTAAGCAAGGGGTGGGAGCAGTACTTC. The chain links TRBV30 to TRBJ2-7; TRBD1 might be the D (5 bases). CDR3 length: 13 residues. Trimming stripped 4 bases from V and 7 bases from J, with 17 bases between. Germline V CDR1 and CDR2: GTSNPN, SVGIG (reference sequence).

This clonotype was found many times. V and J are TRBV2 and TRBJ2-1, with 7 bases lining up with TRBD2. This CDR3 contains 15 residues. Germline V gives CDR1 SNHLY, CDR2 FYNNEI. With V trimmed by 5 bases and J by 8 bases, 12 bases remained unmatched. The CDR3 DNA is TGTGCCAGCAGTCCAATACTAAATACTAGCGATGAGCAGTTCTTC. It specifies CASSPILNTSDEQFF. Full variable domain (rest looked up from reference TRBV2 and TRBJ2-1): EPEVTQTPSHQVTQMGQEVILRCVPISNHLYFYWYRQILGQKVEFLVSFYNNEISEKSEIFDDQFSVERPDGSNFTLKIRSTKLEDSAMYFCASSPILNTSDEQFFGPGTRLTVL.

Many counts were recorded for this clonotype. The chain uses TRBV2 and TRBJ1-5, with a weak D call TRBD1 (6 bases). The germline CDR1 and CDR2 sequences are SNHLY and FYNNEI. V was clipped by 4 bases and J by 0 bases, with 10 bases between them. This CDR3 comprises 15 residues. The CDR3 DNA reads TGTGCCAGCAGTGTAGGACAGAATAGCAATCAGCCCCAGCATTTT. As protein: CASSVGQNSNQPQHF.

This clonotype occurred many times. The rearrangement links TRBV11-2 to TRBJ1-2; 9 bases agree with TRBD1. V gave up 5 bases and J gave up 8 bases; unmatched junction bases: 18. The CDR3 extends over 17 amino acids. Germline values: CDR1 SGHAT, CDR2 FQNNGV. CDR3 sequence: CASSLLGQGGGVNGYTF. Here the CDR3 DNA reads TGTGCCAGCAGCCTCCTGGGACAGGGAGGAGGGGTTAACGGCTACACCTTC.